A selection of T cell receptor beta chains follows, all from one sample in a study of T cell responses to AZD1222 COVID-19 vaccine. Data came from immunoSEQ multiplex PCR; TCRdb stores just in-frame clones and leaves some out. Counted here are approximately 120,000 clones, 75% to 90% occurring once; the ten biggest clones make up over 8.5%. The sequencing here drew on peripheral blood, taken on day 0 of MenACWY control vaccination. The source of these receptors is an adult in good health. Each CDR3 is given with its conserved first and last residue. A D gene is named only where the DNA matches it firmly. Clone size is stated in some rows and not others, as once, few, many or a class when expanded.

J,size,length,D,V,CDR3,DNA
TRBJ1-4,-,15,TRBD1,TRBV5-1,CASSLDGTGVEKLFF,TGCGCCAGCAGCCTGGACGGGACAGGGGTCGAAAAACTGTTTTTT
TRBJ2-1,-,16,TRBD2,TRBV3-1/TRBV3-2,CASSHGASGRGNEQFF,TGTGCCAGCAGCCACGGGGCTAGCGGGAGAGGTAATGAGCAGTTCTTC
TRBJ2-7,-,17,TRBD1,TRBV4-3,CASSHTTGTGGPYEQYF,TGCGCCAGCAGCCATACAACCGGGACAGGGGGCCCCTACGAGCAGTACTTC
TRBJ2-7,-,15,-,TRBV6-2/TRBV6-3,CASSYSSGNLYEQYF,TGTGCCAGCAGTTACTCGTCGGGTAACCTCTACGAGCAGTACTTC
TRBJ1-4,-,15,TRBD1,TRBV27,CASSPQGAGDEKLFF,TGTGCCAGCAGTCCTCAGGGGGCTGGGGATGAAAAACTGTTTTTT
TRBJ2-1,-,16,TRBD2,TRBV4-3,CASSQSLAGSYNEQFF,TGCGCCAGCAGCCAGTCACTAGCGGGTTCCTACAATGAGCAGTTCTTC
TRBJ1-5,-,14,TRBD1,TRBV6-5,CATRQGASNQPQHF,TGTGCCACACGACAGGGGGCCAGCAATCAGCCCCAGCATTTT
TRBJ2-7,-,12,-,TRBV6-2/TRBV6-3,CASSPEGVEQYF,TGTGCCAGCAGTCCCGAGGGGGTTGAGCAGTACTTC
TRBJ2-3,-,16,-,TRBV7-9,CASSRTLSFSTDTQYF,TGTGCCAGCAGCCGGACTTTATCGTTTAGCACAGATACGCAGTATTTT
TRBJ1-1,-,13,-,TRBV6-5,CASIKRGGTEAFF,TGTGCCAGCATTAAAAGGGGGGGCACTGAAGCTTTCTTT
TRBJ2-7,-,16,TRBD1,TRBV5-1,CASSLVTGPGGYEQYF,TGCGCCAGCAGCTTGGTAACAGGGCCAGGGGGCTACGAGCAGTACTTC
TRBJ2-1,-,16,TRBD2,TRBV7-2,CASSGGLALSYNEQFF,TGTGCCAGCAGTGGTGGACTAGCTCTCTCCTACAATGAGCAGTTCTTC
TRBJ2-7,-,14,-,TRBV7-9,CASSLVGTTYEQYF,TGTGCCAGCAGCTTAGTTGGGACAACCTACGAGCAGTACTTC
TRBJ2-5,-,15,-,TRBV11-2,CASSLGRRGQETQYF,TGTGCCAGCAGCTTAGGGAGGCGGGGTCAAGAGACCCAGTACTTC
TRBJ2-3,-,16,TRBD2,TRBV28,CASSLVLAGGTDTQYF,TGTGCCAGCAGTTTAGTCCTAGCGGGAGGCACAGATACGCAGTATTTT
TRBJ2-7,-,12,-,TRBV11-3,CASSGGVYEQYF,TGTGCCAGCAGCGGAGGGGTATACGAGCAGTACTTC
TRBJ2-6,-,17,-,TRBV6-1,CASSGQAVVSGANVLTF,TGTGCCAGCAGTGGACAGGCTGTTGTCTCTGGGGCCAACGTCCTGACTTTC
TRBJ2-1,-,14,TRBD2,TRBV6-5,CASSPSGGGNEQFF,TGTGCCAGCAGTCCCTCGGGGGGGGGAAATGAGCAGTTCTTC
TRBJ2-3,-,19,-,TRBV27,CASSLGQGRLAGSTDTQYF,TGTGCCAGCAGTCTGGGACAGGGAAGGCTAGCGGGAAGCACAGATACGCAGTATTTT
TRBJ2-1,-,12,-,TRBV9,CASSVVSYEQFF,TGTGCCAGCAGCGTAGTTAGTTATGAGCAGTTCTTC
TRBJ2-4,-,17,-,TRBV15,CATSRYQDSSAKNIQYF,TGTGCCACCAGCCGTTACCAAGACAGCTCAGCCAAAAACATTCAGTACTTC
TRBJ1-5,-,15,-,TRBV3-1/TRBV3-2,CASSQDKGGGQPQHF,TGTGCCAGCAGCCAAGATAAGGGGGGCGGTCAGCCCCAGCATTTT
TRBJ2-1,-,12,-,TRBV6-2/TRBV6-3,CASSYPTNEQFF,TGTGCCAGCAGTTACCCGACTAATGAGCAGTTCTTC
TRBJ2-1,-,16,TRBD2,TRBV5-1,CASRYPRTGGPDEQFF,TGCGCCAGCAGATACCCTCGAACGGGAGGGCCCGATGAGCAGTTCTTC
TRBJ1-3,-,16,-,TRBV7-2,CASSRDSPNSGNTIYF,TGTGCCAGCAGCAGAGACAGCCCCAACTCTGGAAACACCATATATTTT
TRBJ2-1,-,16,TRBD2,TRBV25-1,CASSSGTSGRLNEQFF,TGTGCCAGCAGTTCCGGGACTAGCGGGAGACTGAATGAGCAGTTCTTC
TRBJ1-6,-,14,TRBD1,TRBV6-2/TRBV6-3,CASSLRQGVSPLHF,TGTGCCAGCAGTTTAAGACAGGGTGTTTCACCCCTCCACTTT
TRBJ1-5,-,13,-,TRBV6-1,CASSEAGEQPQHF,TGTGCCAGCAGTGAAGCGGGGGAACAGCCCCAGCATTTT
TRBJ1-4,-,13,-,TRBV6-5,CASRSPGNEKLFF,TGTGCCAGCAGGAGCCCGGGTAATGAAAAACTGTTTTTT
TRBJ2-1,-,17,TRBD2,TRBV7-2,CASSHWGGLAGSDEQFF,TGTGCCAGCAGCCACTGGGGGGGTCTAGCGGGAAGTGATGAGCAGTTCTTC
TRBJ1-2,-,15,-,TRBV29-1,CSVEEGFEGNYGYTF,TGCAGCGTTGAGGAGGGATTTGAGGGGAACTATGGCTACACCTTC
TRBJ1-2,few,15,-,TRBV7-9,CASSLGVAGNYGYTF,TGTGCCAGCAGCTTAGGGGTGGCAGGGAACTATGGCTACACCTTC
TRBJ2-1,-,15,-,TRBV21-1,CASQCRGNTYNEQFF,TGTGCCAGCCAATGTCGGGGGAATACCTACAATGAGCAGTTCTTC
TRBJ2-1,once,16,-,TRBV13,CASSFTGGGPYNEQFF,TGTGCCAGCAGCTTTACTGGGGGAGGCCCCTACAATGAGCAGTTCTTC
TRBJ2-1,-,18,TRBD1,TRBV5-6,CASSYDQGANAREGEQFF,TGTGCCAGCAGCTATGACCAGGGGGCGAATGCCCGCGAAGGGGAGCAGTTCTTC
TRBJ1-1,-,15,TRBD1,TRBV13,CASSRDRGLRTEAFF,TGTGCCAGCAGCCGGGACAGGGGGCTGCGGACTGAAGCTTTCTTT
TRBJ2-5,-,15,TRBD1,TRBV19,CASSIGTGGQETQYF,TGTGCCAGTAGTATTGGGACAGGGGGCCAAGAGACCCAGTACTTC
TRBJ2-1,-,12,-,TRBV12-3/TRBV12-4,CASTRDYGEQFF,TGTGCCAGCACCCGAGACTACGGAGAGCAGTTCTTC
TRBJ2-1,-,13,TRBD2,TRBV11-2,CASRGGTSFGQFF,TGTGCCAGCAGAGGCGGGACTAGTTTTGGGCAGTTCTTC
TRBJ2-7,-,13,TRBD1,TRBV27,CASGTGAPYEQYF,TGTGCCAGCGGAACAGGGGCTCCCTACGAGCAGTACTTC